This passage covers 5 T cell receptor beta chains from one sample sequenced in a study of T-cell memory formation after mild COVID-19. Each CDR3 protein is one row after TCRdb ran MiXCR on the 5' RACE reads. The profile shows around 510,000 distinct CDR3 sequences, about 22% of them singletons. The sample was PBMCs or a T cell subset sorted from them (not recorded which). These receptor sequences come from an adult woman who had mild COVID-19 (a few samples of this study predate the infection). Cell type and time point are not known.

The chain joins TRBV7-8 to TRBJ1-5; D remains ambiguous. CDR1 is SGHVS, CDR2 FQNEAQ, per germline. V was clipped by 0 bases and J by 0 bases, with 6 bases between them. The CDR3 is made up of 15 amino acids. CDR3 bases: TGTGCCAGCAGCTTAGCGGTCTTTAGCAATCAGCCCCAGCATTTT. This translates into CASSLAVFSNQPQHF.

This clonotype was seen more than once but under ten times. This chain uses TRBV6-5 with TRBJ1-3; no clear D. The length of the CDR3 is 16 residues. Trimming cost V 8 bases and J 0 bases, with 17 bases left between them. Germline values: CDR1 MNHEY, CDR2 SVGAGI. The chain's CDR3 is CASQKVGLVSGNTIYF. The CDR3 DNA reads TGTGCCAGCCAGAAGGTCGGCCTTGTCTCTGGAAACACCATATATTTT.

This clonotype was counted a few times. The rearrangement links TRBV12-3 or TRBV12-4 to TRBJ1-1; perhaps TRBD1 as D (5 bases). Trimming took 7 bases from V and 0 from J, leaving 12 bases between them. The CDR3 runs 14 residues. The CDR3 bases are TGTGCCAGCAAAGGGACGGTTATGAACACTGAAGCTTTCTTT. Translation gives CASKGTVMNTEAFF.

This clonotype was counted between two and nine times. The chain links TRBV7-6 to TRBJ2-1; D is ambiguous. This CDR3 is 14 amino acids long. The V and J ends lost 7 bases and 5 bases respectively, with 15 bases between them. Per germline, CDR1 SGHVS and CDR2 FNYEAQ. In DNA, the CDR3 is TGTGCCAGCACCCATAAGGGCGGAAACAATGAGCAGTTCTTC. Its translation is CASTHKGGNNEQFF.

This clonotype has just a few counts. This chain joins TRBV5-6 and TRBJ1-2, with D tentatively TRBD1 (6 bases). Looked up from germline, CDR1 is SGHDT and CDR2 is YYEEEE. CDR3 length equals 16 residues. Trimming shortened V by 0 bases and J by 5 bases, and 17 bases separated the two germline ends. CDR3 region: CASSLAVRPGAYGYTF. Written as DNA, the CDR3 is TGTGCCAGCAGCTTGGCGGTCCGGCCAGGGGCATATGGCTACACCTTC.